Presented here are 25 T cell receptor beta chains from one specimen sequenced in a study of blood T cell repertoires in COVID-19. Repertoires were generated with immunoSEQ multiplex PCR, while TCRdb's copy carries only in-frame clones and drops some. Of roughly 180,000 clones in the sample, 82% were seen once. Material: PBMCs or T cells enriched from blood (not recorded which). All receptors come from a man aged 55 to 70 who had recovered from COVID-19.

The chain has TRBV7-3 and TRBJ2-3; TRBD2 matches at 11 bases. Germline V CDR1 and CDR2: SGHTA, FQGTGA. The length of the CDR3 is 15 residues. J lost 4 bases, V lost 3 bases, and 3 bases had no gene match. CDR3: CASSLTSGASDTQYF. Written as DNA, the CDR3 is TGTGCCAGCAGCTTGACTAGCGGGGCCTCAGATACGCAGTATTTT.

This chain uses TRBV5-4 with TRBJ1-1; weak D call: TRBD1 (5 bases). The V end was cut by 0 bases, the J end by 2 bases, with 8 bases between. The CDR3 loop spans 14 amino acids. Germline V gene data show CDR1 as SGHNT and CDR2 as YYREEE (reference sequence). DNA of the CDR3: TGTGCCAGCAGCTTGGGACAGCCTAACACTGAAGCTTTCTTT. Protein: CASSLGQPNTEAFF.

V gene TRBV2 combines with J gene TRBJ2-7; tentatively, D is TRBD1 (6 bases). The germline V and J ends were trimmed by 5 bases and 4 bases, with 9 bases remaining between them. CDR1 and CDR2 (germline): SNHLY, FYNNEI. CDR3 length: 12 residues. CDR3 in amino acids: CASSSTGYEQYF. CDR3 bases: TGTGCCAGCAGTAGTACAGGGTACGAGCAGTACTTC.

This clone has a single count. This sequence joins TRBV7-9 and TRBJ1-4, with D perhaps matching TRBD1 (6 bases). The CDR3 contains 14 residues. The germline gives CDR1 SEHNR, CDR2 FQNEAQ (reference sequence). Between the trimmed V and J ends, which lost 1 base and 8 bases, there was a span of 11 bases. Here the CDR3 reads CASSLDRAKEKLFF. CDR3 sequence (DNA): TGTGCCAGCAGCTTAGACAGGGCAAAGGAAAAACTGTTTTTT.

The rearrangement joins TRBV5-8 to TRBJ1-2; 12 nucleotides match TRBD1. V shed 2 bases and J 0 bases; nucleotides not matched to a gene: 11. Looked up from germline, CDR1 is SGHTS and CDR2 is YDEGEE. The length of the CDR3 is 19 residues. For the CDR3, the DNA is TGTGCCAGCAGCTTCCTATCTGGGACAGGGGGCGCGTCTAACTATGGCTACACCTTC. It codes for CASSFLSGTGGASNYGYTF.

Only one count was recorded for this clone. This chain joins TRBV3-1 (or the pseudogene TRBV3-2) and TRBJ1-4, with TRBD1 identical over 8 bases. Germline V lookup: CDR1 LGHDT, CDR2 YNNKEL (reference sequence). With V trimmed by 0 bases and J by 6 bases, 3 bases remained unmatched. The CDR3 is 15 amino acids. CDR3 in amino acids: CASSQDRQGYEKLFF. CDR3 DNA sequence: TGTGCCAGCAGCCAAGATCGACAGGGGTATGAAAAACTGTTTTTT.

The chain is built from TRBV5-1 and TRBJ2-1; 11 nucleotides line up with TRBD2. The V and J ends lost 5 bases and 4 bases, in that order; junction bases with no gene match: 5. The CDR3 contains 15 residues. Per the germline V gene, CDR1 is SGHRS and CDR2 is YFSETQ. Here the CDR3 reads CASRLTSGAYNEQFF. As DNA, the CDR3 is TGCGCCAGCAGGCTGACTAGCGGGGCGTACAATGAGCAGTTCTTC.

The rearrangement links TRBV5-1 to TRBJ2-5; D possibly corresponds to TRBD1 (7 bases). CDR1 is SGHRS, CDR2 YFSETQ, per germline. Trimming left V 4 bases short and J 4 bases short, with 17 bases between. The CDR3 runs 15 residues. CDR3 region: CASSPPSRGAETQYF. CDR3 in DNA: TGCGCCAGCAGCCCTCCCTCCAGGGGGGCAGAGACCCAGTACTTC.

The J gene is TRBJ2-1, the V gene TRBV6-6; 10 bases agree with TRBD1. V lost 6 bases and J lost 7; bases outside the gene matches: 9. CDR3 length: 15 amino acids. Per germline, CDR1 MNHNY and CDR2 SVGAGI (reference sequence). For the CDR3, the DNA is TGTGCCAGCAGCCCGGGCCGGGACAGGGGAAATGAGCAGTTCTTC. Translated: CASSPGRDRGNEQFF.

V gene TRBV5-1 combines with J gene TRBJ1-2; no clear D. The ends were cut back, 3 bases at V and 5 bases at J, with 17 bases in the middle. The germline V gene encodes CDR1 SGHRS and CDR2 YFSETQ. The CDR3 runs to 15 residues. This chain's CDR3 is CASSSSTAGAYGYTF. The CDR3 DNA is TGCGCCAGCAGCTCGTCGACGGCCGGAGCGTATGGCTACACCTTC.

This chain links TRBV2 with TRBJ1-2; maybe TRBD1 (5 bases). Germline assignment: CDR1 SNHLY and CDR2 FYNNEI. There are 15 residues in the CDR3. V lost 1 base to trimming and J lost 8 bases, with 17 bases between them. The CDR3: CASSEVTAEGAGYTF. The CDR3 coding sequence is TGTGCCAGCAGTGAAGTAACGGCAGAAGGGGCCGGCTACACCTTC.

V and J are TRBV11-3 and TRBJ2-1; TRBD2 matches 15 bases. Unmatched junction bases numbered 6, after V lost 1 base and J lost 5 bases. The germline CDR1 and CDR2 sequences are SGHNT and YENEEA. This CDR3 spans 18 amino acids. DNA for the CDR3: TGTGCCAGCAGCTTAGCCGGGACTAGCGGGGGGCGAAACAATGAGCAGTTCTTC. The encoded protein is CASSLAGTSGGRNNEQFF.

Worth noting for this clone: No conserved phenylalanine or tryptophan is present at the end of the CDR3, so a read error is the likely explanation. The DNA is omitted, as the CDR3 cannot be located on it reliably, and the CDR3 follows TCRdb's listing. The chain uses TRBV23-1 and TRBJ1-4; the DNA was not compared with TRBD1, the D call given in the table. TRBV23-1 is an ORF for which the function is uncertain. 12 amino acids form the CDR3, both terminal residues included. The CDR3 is CASRGKGQRRQG.

The CDR3 region is CAISGLADTGELFF. The CDR3 bases are TGTGCCATCAGTGGCCTAGCCGACACCGGGGAGCTGTTTTTT. This chain uses TRBV10-3 with TRBJ2-2; D perhaps matches TRBD2 (5 bases). V shed 4 bases and J shed 3 bases, with 9 bases lying between them. The CDR3 extends over 14 amino acids. Germline V CDR1 and CDR2: ENHRY, SYGVKD.

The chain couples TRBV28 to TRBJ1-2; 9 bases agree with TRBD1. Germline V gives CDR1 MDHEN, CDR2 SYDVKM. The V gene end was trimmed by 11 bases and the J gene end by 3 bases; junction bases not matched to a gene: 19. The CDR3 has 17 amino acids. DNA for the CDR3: TGTGCCGGGGGGCGCCGTTTGGGGGACAGGGTCGACTATGGCTACACCTTC. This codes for CAGGRRLGDRVDYGYTF.

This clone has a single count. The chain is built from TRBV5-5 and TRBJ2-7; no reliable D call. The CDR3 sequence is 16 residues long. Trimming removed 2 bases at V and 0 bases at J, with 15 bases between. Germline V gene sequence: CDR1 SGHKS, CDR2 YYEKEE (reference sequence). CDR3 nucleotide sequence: TGTGCCAGCAGCTTTGTTGAGACAACGAGCTCCTACGAGCAGTACTTC. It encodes CASSFVETTSSYEQYF.

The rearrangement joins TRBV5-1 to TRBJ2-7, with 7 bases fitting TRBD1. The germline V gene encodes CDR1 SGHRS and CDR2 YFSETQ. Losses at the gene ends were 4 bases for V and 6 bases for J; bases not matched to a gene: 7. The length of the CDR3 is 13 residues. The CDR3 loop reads CASSLTGVSEQYF. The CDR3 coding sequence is TGCGCCAGCAGCCTAACAGGGGTATCCGAGCAGTACTTC.

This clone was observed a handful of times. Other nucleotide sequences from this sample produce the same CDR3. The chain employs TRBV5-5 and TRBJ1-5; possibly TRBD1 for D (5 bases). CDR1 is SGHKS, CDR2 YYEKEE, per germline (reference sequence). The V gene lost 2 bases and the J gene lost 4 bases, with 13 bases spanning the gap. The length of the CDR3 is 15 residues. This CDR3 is CASSLADSSNQPQHF. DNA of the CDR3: TGTGCCAGCAGCTTAGCAGACAGCAGTAATCAGCCCCAGCATTTT.

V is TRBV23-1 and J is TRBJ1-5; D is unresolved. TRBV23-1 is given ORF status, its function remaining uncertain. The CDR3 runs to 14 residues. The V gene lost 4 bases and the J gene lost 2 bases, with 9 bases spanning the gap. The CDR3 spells CASSPAGGNQPQHF. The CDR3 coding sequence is TGCGCCAGCAGTCCGGCGGGTGGCAATCAGCCCCAGCATTTT.

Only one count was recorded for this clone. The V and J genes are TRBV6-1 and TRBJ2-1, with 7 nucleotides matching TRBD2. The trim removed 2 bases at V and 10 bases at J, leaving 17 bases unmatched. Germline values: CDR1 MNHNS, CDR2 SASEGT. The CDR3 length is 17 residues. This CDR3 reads CASSESRSWGGRPEQFF. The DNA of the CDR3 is TGTGCCAGCAGTGAATCTCGAAGTTGGGGGGGTCGCCCCGAGCAGTTCTTC.

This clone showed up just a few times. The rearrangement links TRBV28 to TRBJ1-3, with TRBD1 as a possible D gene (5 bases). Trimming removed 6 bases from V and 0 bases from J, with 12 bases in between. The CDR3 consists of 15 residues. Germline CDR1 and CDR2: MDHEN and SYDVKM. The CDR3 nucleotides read TGTGCCAGCAGACAAGACAGCTACTCTGGAAACACCATATATTTT. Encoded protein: CASRQDSYSGNTIYF.

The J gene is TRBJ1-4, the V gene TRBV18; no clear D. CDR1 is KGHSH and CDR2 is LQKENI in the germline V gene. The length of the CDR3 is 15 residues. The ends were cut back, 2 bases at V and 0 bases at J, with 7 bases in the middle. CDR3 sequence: CASSPMRATNEKLFF. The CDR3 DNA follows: TGTGCCAGCTCACCAATGAGAGCAACTAATGAAAAACTGTTTTTT.

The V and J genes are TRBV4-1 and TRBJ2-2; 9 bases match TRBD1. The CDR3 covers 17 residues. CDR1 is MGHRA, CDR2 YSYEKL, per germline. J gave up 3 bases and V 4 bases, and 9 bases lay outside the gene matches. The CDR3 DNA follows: TGCGCCAGCAGCCCGGGACAGGGTCTTGTTGACACCGGGGAGCTGTTTTTT. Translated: CASSPGQGLVDTGELFF.

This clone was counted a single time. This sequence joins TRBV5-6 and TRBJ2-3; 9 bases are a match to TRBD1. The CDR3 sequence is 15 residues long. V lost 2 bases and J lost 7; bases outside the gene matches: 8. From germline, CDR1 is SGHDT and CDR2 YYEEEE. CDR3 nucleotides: TGTGCCAGCAGCTTTAGGGGACAGGGATCAAATACGCAGTATTTT. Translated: CASSFRGQGSNTQYF.

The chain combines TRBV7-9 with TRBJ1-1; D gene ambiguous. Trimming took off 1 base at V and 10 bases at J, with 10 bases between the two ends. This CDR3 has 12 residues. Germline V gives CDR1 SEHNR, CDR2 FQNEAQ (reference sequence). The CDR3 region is CASSLEAARAFF. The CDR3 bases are TGTGCCAGCAGCTTAGAGGCGGCGAGAGCTTTCTTT.